This T cell receptor (beta chain) was identified during a study of blood T cell repertoires in COVID-19. Study background: The United States, Italy and Spain provided the acute and convalescent COVID-19 samples. The cDNA or gDNA used as material had been derived from T cells, B-cell-depleted T cells, or PBMCs.

Germline V lookup: CDR1 MNHNS, CDR2 SASEGT. Deletions cut 0 bases from V and 11 bases from J, with 22 bases between. The CDR3 runs 17 residues. Clones were read by immunoSEQ multiplex PCR, and TCRdb kept only the in-frame ones, dropping some. This table holds under 250,000 clones, around 80% found once. The source is a woman between 65 and 79 years old with acute or convalescent COVID-19. This chain joins TRBV6-1 and TRBJ1-4, with D possibly matching TRBD1 (6 bases). Sequencing used peripheral blood. The CDR3 spells CASSEAGAGPQIGKLFF. CDR3 sequence (DNA): TGTGCCAGCAGTGAAGCGGGGGCAGGGCCCCAAATAGGGAAACTGTTTTTT.